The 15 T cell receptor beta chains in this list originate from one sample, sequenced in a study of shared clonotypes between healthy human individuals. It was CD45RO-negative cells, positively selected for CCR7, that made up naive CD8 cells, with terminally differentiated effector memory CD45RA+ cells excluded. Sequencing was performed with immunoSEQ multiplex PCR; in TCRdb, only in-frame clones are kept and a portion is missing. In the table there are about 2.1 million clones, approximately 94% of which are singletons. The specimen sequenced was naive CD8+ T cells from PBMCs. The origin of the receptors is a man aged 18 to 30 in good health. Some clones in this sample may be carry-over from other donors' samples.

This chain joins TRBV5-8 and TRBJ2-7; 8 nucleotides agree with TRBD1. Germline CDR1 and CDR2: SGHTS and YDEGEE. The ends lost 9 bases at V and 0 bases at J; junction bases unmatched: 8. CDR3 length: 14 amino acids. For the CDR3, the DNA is TGTGCCAACCCCGGCAGGGGGCTCTCCTACGAGCAGTACTTC. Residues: CANPGRGLSYEQYF.

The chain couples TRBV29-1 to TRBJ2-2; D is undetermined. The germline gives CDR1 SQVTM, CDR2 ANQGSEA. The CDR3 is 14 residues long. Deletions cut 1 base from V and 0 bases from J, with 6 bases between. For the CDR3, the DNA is TGCAGCGTTGAAGCGCGTTCGAACACCGGGGAGCTGTTTTTT. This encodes CSVEARSNTGELFF.

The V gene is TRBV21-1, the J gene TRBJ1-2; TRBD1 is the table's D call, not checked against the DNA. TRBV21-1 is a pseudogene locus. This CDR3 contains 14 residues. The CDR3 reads CASSVDRGWNGYTF. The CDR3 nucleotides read TGTGCCAGCAGCGTCGACAGGGGGTGGAATGGCTACACCTTC.

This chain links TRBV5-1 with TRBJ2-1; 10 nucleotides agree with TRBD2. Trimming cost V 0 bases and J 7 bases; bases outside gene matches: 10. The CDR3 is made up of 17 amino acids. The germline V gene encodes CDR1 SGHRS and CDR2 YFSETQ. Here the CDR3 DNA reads TGCGCCAGCAGCTTGGAGTGGCTAGCGGGAGAGGGGAATGAGCAGTTCTTC. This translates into CASSLEWLAGEGNEQFF.

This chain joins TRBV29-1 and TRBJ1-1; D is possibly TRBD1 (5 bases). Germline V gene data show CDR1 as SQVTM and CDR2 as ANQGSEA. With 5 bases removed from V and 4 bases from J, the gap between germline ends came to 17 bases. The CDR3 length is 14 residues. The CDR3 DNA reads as TGCAGCGTTTGGGGCGGGAGCCTGGGCACTGAAGCTTTCTTT. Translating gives CSVWGGSLGTEAFF.

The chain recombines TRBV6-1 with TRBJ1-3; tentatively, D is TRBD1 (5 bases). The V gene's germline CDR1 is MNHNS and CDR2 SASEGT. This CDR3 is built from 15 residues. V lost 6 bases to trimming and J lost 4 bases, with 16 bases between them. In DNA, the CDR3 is TGTGCCAGCAGCCCCCAAGACAGCCTGGGAAACACCATATATTTT. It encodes CASSPQDSLGNTIYF.

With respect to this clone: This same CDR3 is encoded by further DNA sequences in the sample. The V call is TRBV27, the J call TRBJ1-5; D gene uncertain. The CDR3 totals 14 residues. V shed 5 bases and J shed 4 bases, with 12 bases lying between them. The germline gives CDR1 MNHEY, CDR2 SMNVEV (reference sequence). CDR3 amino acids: CASSTGTSNQPQHF. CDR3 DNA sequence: TGTGCCAGCAGTACCGGCACGTCAAATCAGCCCCAGCATTTT.

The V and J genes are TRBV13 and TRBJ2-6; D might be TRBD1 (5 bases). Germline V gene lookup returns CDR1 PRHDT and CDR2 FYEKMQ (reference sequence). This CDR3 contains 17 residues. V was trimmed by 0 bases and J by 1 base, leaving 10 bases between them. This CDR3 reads CASSLGTVPSGANVLTF. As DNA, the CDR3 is TGTGCCAGCAGCTTAGGGACAGTTCCTTCTGGGGCCAACGTCCTGACTTTC.

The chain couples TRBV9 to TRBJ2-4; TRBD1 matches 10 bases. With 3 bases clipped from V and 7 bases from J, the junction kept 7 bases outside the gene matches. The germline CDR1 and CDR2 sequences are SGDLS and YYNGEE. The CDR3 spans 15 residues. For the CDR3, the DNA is TGTGCCAGCAGCGAGTCCGGGACAGGGGTTAACATTCAGTACTTC. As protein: CASSESGTGVNIQYF.

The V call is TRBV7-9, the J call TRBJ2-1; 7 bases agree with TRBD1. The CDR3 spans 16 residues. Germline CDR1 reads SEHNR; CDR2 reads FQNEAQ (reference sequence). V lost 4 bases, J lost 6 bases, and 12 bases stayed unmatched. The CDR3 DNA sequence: TGTGCCAGCAGCTCCCCGAGAGACAGGGAGACCAATGAGCAGTTCTTC. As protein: CASSSPRDRETNEQFF.

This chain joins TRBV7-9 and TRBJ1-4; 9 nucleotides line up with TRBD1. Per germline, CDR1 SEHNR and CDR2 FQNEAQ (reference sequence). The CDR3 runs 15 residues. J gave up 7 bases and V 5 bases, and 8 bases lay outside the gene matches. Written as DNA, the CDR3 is TGTGCCAGCAGCATAGGGACAGGGTTTAGTGAAAAACTGTTTTTT. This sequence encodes CASSIGTGFSEKLFF.

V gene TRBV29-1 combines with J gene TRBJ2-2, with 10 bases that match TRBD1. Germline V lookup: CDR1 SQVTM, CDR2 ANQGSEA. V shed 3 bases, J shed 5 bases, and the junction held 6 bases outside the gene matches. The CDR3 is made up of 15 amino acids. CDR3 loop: CSVDPRQGATGELFF. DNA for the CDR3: TGCAGCGTTGATCCCCGACAGGGGGCGACCGGGGAGCTGTTTTTT.

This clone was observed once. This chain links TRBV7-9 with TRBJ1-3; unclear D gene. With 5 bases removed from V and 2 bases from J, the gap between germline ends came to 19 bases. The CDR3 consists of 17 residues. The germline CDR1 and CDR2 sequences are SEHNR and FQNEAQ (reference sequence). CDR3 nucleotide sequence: TGTGCCAGCAGCCTCTCCCGGGGTTTCTTTCCTGGAAACACCATATATTTT. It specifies CASSLSRGFFPGNTIYF.

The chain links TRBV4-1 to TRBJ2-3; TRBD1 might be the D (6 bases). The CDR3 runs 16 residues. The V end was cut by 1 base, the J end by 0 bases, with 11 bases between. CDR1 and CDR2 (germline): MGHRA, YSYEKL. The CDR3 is CASSQAGVGSTDTQYF. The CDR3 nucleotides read TGCGCCAGCAGCCAAGCAGGGGTGGGGAGCACAGATACGCAGTATTTT.

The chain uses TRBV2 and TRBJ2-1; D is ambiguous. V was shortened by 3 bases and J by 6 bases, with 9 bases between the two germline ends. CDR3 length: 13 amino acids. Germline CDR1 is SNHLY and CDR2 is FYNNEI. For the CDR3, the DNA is TGTGCCAGCAGTGACGGTGGCGTCAATGAGCAGTTCTTC. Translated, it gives CASSDGGVNEQFF.